This entry concerns a single T cell receptor beta chain. Sequencing was performed with immunoSEQ multiplex PCR; in TCRdb, only in-frame clones are kept and a portion is missing. The table lists some 300,000 clones, 88% of them singletons, with 6.9% in the top ten. The sample belongs to a study of blood T cell repertoires in COVID-19. Study-level information: In each case, the material was cDNA or gDNA derived from T cells, B-cell-depleted T cells, or PBMCs.

Input material: peripheral blood. This clonotype was sampled from a woman aged 30 to 39 who had recovered from COVID-19.

CDR3 residues: CASSEASGYNEQFF. Written as DNA, the CDR3 is TGTGCCAGCAGCGAGGCCTCAGGTTACAATGAGCAGTTCTTC. The chain carries TRBV9 and TRBJ2-1; no definite D call. The V end lost 3 bases, the J end lost 4 bases, and 11 bases lay between the germline ends. The germline V gene encodes CDR1 SGDLS and CDR2 YYNGEE. This CDR3 is 14 amino acids long.